These 27 T cell receptor beta chains were all obtained from the same sample, sequenced in a study of shared T cell receptors in the human thymus. TCRdb keeps only in-frame clones here, not all; method: immunoSEQ multiplex PCR. The sample records about 400,000 clones, approximately 95% being singletons. The sequencing input was thymocytes. These receptor sequences come from a human donor.

This chain links TRBV28 with TRBJ1-1; a weak D match, TRBD1 (5 bases). CDR3 length equals 14 residues. CDR1 is MDHEN, CDR2 SYDVKM, per germline. Trimming removed 6 bases at V and 1 base at J, with 12 bases between. The DNA for the CDR3 is TGTGCCAGCAGCCTCCTCAGGGAGAACACTGAAGCTTTCTTT. It encodes CASSLLRENTEAFF.

This rearrangement joins TRBV7-9 to TRBJ2-2, with D tentatively TRBD1 (6 bases). Trimming cost V 5 bases and J 1 base, with 20 bases left between them. Looked up from germline, CDR1 is SEHNR and CDR2 is FQNEAQ (reference sequence). The CDR3 consists of 18 residues. CDR3 region: CASSAPQGYGGNTGELFF. In DNA, the CDR3 is TGTGCCAGCAGCGCGCCTCAGGGGTATGGGGGGAACACCGGGGAGCTGTTTTTT. The full variable domain, with the rest looked up from reference TRBV7-9 and TRBJ2-2, is DTGVSQNPRHKITKRGQNVTFRCDPISEHNRLYWYRQTLGQGPEFLTYFQNEAQLEKSRLLSDRFSAERPKGSFSTLEIQRTEQGDSAMYLCASSAPQGYGGNTGELFFGEGSRLTVL.

The CDR3 DNA sequence: TGTGCCAGCAGTTTACAGGGGATGAACACTGAAGCTTTCTTT. It codes for CASSLQGMNTEAFF. The chain couples TRBV7-6 to TRBJ1-1; 7 bases line up with TRBD1. CDR1 is SGHVS and CDR2 is FNYEAQ in the germline V gene. V was pared by 6 bases and J by 0 bases, with 4 bases of the junction left unmatched. This CDR3 contains 14 residues.

The chain recombines TRBV28 with TRBJ2-7, with D perhaps matching TRBD2 (7 bases). Germline CDR1 is MDHEN and CDR2 is SYDVKM. V was shortened by 2 bases and J by 2 bases, with 16 bases between the two germline ends. The length of the CDR3 is 16 residues. CDR3 region: CASSLPLSGTTYEQYF. The DNA of the CDR3 is TGTGCCAGCAGTTTACCTTTGAGCGGGACAACCTACGAGCAGTACTTC.

The V call is TRBV28, the J call TRBJ2-7; maybe TRBD2 (5 bases). Trimming removed 10 bases at V and 0 bases at J, with 19 bases between. Germline CDR1 reads MDHEN; CDR2 reads SYDVKM. This CDR3 has 15 amino acids. CDR3 amino acids: CATQAAVKSSYEQYF. Here the CDR3 DNA reads TGTGCCACCCAAGCGGCGGTTAAGAGCTCCTACGAGCAGTACTTC.

The rearrangement joins TRBV7-3 to TRBJ2-4; D possibly corresponds to TRBD1 (5 bases). The CDR3 is 18 amino acids. The germline gives CDR1 SGHTA, CDR2 FQGTGA. The germline V and J ends were trimmed by 6 bases and 0 bases, with 21 bases remaining between them. This CDR3 is CASRYRTRTLLAKNIQYF. The CDR3 nucleotides read TGTGCCAGCAGGTACCGGACACGGACACTTCTAGCCAAAAACATTCAGTACTTC. The full variable domain, rest sourced from reference TRBV7-3 and TRBJ2-4, is GAGVSQTPSNKVTEKGKYVELRCDPISGHTALYWYRQSLGQGPEFLIYFQGTGAADDSGLPNDRFFAVRPEGSVSTLKIQRTERGDSAVYLCASRYRTRTLLAKNIQYFGAGTRLSVL.

V is TRBV5-1 and J is TRBJ1-1; 10 positions match TRBD1. Germline V gives CDR1 SGHRS, CDR2 YFSETQ. This CDR3 region has 20 residues. V gave up 6 bases and J gave up 1 base; unmatched junction bases: 21. The CDR3 DNA follows: TGCGCCAGCACCATATGGGGGCTAGACAGGGGGCCAAAGAAGAACACTGAAGCTTTCTTT. Translation gives CASTIWGLDRGPKKNTEAFF.

The sample holds one count of this clone. The CDR3: CASAMTGRNVYEQYF. CDR3 nucleotide sequence: TGTGCCAGCGCGATGACAGGCCGAAACGTCTACGAGCAGTACTTC. The V and J genes are TRBV27 and TRBJ2-7, with D possibly TRBD1 on 6 matching bases. The CDR3 sequence is 15 residues long. Trimming took off 8 bases at V and 3 bases at J, with 20 bases between the two ends. Germline CDR1 MNHEY, CDR2 SMNVEV (reference sequence).

The rearrangement uses TRBV15 and TRBJ1-1; 12 bases map to TRBD1. J gave up 6 bases and V 1 base, and 12 bases lay outside the gene matches. The CDR3 is 18 amino acids. Germline values: CDR1 LNHNV, CDR2 YYDKDF (reference sequence). Here the CDR3 reads CATSRVLPAGQGAAEAFF. The CDR3 nucleotides read TGTGCCACCAGCAGAGTTTTACCCGCGGGACAGGGGGCGGCTGAAGCTTTCTTT.

V gene TRBV10-2 combines with J gene TRBJ2-1, with 8 positions matching TRBD1. The germline CDR1 and CDR2 sequences are WSHSY and SAAADI. The ends lost 4 bases at V and 6 bases at J; junction bases unmatched: 11. This CDR3 region has 16 residues. CDR3 sequence reads: CASSVRQGPGTNEQFF. The CDR3, as DNA: TGCGCCAGCAGTGTGCGACAGGGGCCTGGCACCAATGAGCAGTTCTTC.

This clone was counted once. The chain recombines TRBV4-1 with TRBJ2-1, with D perhaps TRBD1 or TRBD2 (5 bases each). The germline gives CDR1 MGHRA, CDR2 YSYEKL. This CDR3 comprises 14 residues. V dropped 1 base and J dropped 4 bases, with 8 bases sitting between them. The CDR3 reads CASSQGWGYNEQFF. The CDR3, as DNA: TGCGCCAGCAGCCAAGGTTGGGGGTACAATGAGCAGTTCTTC.

The chain uses TRBV7-9 and TRBJ2-7; D is uncertain. V was clipped by 0 bases and J by 0 bases, with 6 bases between them. This CDR3 region has 14 residues. Germline V gene data show CDR1 as SEHNR and CDR2 as FQNEAQ (reference sequence). CDR3 DNA: TGTGCCAGCAGCTTAGCCGCGAGCTCCTACGAGCAGTACTTC. This gives the protein CASSLAASSYEQYF.

The chain recombines TRBV7-8 with TRBJ2-7; 8 bases fit TRBD2. The CDR3 covers 18 residues. Germline V lookup: CDR1 SGHVS, CDR2 FQNEAQ. The junction had 18 bases not matched to a gene; V was cut back by 5 bases and J by 3 bases. The CDR3 protein is CASSHERTSSEGCYEQYF. The CDR3 DNA is TGTGCCAGCAGCCACGAGAGGACTAGCTCCGAAGGGTGCTACGAGCAGTACTTC.

This chain connects TRBV6-5 to TRBJ1-4, with D hard to call. CDR1 and CDR2 from the germline V gene are MNHEY and SVGAGI. Trimming left V 0 bases short and J 5 bases short, with 1 base between. The CDR3 contains 12 residues. The CDR3 bases are TGTGCCAGCAGTTACTCGAATGAAAAACTGTTTTTT. This codes for CASSYSNEKLFF.

The chain links TRBV30 to TRBJ2-3; TRBD1 agrees at 8 bases. Germline V gene data show CDR1 as GTSNPN and CDR2 as SVGIG (reference sequence). The CDR3 loop spans 14 amino acids. V lost 4 bases, J lost 0 bases, and 3 bases stayed unmatched. In DNA, the CDR3 is TGTGCCTGGACGGACAGGGCTAGCACAGATACGCAGTATTTT. Translating gives CAWTDRASTDTQYF.

The rearrangement uses TRBV7-9 and TRBJ2-3; D might be TRBD1 (5 bases). This CDR3 is built from 15 residues. Trimming shortened V by 5 bases and J by 2 bases, and 14 bases separated the two germline ends. CDR1 is SEHNR, CDR2 FQNEAQ, per germline (reference sequence). CDR3 region: CASSPSGSPTDTQYF. CDR3 nucleotides: TGTGCCAGCAGCCCCTCAGGGTCGCCCACAGATACGCAGTATTTT.

The chain couples TRBV7-6 to TRBJ2-5, with no clear D. This CDR3 has 14 residues. The V gene's germline CDR1 is SGHVS and CDR2 FNYEAQ. The V and J ends lost 1 base and 5 bases respectively, with 11 bases between them. The CDR3 nucleotides are TGTGCCAGCAGCTTAGGGGGTGTGGAGGAGACCCAGTACTTC. Translated, it gives CASSLGGVEETQYF.

The chain uses TRBV4-1 and TRBJ1-4, with D uncertain. The length of the CDR3 is 17 residues. From germline, CDR1 is MGHRA and CDR2 YSYEKL. The V and J ends lost 3 bases and 7 bases respectively, with 21 bases between them. The DNA of the CDR3 is TGCGCCAGCAGCCAGGGAATCCCGAAGGGTGGGGTTGAAAAACTGTTTTTT. Translated: CASSQGIPKGGVEKLFF.

The chain uses TRBV10-1 and TRBJ2-7; 10 nucleotides align to TRBD1. Germline V lookup: CDR1 WNHNN, CDR2 SYGVQD (reference sequence). V dropped 2 bases and J dropped 0; count of bases not matched to a gene: 13. The CDR3 is 19 residues long. CDR3: CASSEPGLTGGAGSYEQYF. DNA of the CDR3: TGCGCCAGCAGTGAGCCGGGGCTGACAGGGGGCGCCGGCTCCTACGAGCAGTACTTC.

V usage is TRBV6-5 and J usage is TRBJ1-1; 7 positions match TRBD1. The CDR3 has 14 residues. Germline loops: CDR1 MNHEY, CDR2 SVGAGI. V shed 5 bases, J shed 0 bases, and the junction held 3 bases outside the gene matches. The CDR3 nucleotides are TGTGCCAGCAGTCGACAGGGTATGAACACTGAAGCTTTCTTT. Translating gives CASSRQGMNTEAFF.

The chain carries TRBV28 and TRBJ2-1; 12 nucleotides match TRBD2. This CDR3 is built from 18 residues. The V gene end was trimmed by 4 bases and the J gene end by 4 bases; junction bases not matched to a gene: 11. Per germline, CDR1 MDHEN and CDR2 SYDVKM. As DNA, the CDR3 is TGTGCCAGCAGTTCAGACCCTCTCGGACTAGCGGGGTACAATGAGCAGTTCTTC. Its protein is CASSSDPLGLAGYNEQFF.

The chain joins TRBV4-3 to TRBJ2-1, with 7 positions matching TRBD2. Germline CDR1 is LGHNA and CDR2 is YSLEER. This CDR3 is built from 19 residues. Trimming removed 2 bases from V and 0 bases from J; junction bases left unmatched: 13. The CDR3 DNA reads TGCGCCAGCAGCCAAACCCCCCTTAACGGGAGGAGCTCCTACAATGAGCAGTTCTTC. Its protein product is CASSQTPLNGRSSYNEQFF.

J is TRBJ2-7 and V is TRBV28; D is perhaps TRBD1 or TRBD2 (5 bases each). V was pared by 8 bases and J by 4 bases, with 18 bases between. The CDR3 spans 14 residues. CDR1 MDHEN and CDR2 SYDVKM come from the germline V gene. The CDR3 DNA is TGTGCCAGCCTTACGAGGGACCCCATTTACGAGCAGTACTTC. Residues: CASLTRDPIYEQYF. The whole variable domain, filled in from reference TRBV28 and TRBJ2-7, reads DVKVTQSSRYLVKRTGEKVFLECVQDMDHENMFWYRQDPGLGLRLIYFSYDVKMKEKGDIPEGYSVSREKKERFSLILESASTNQTSMYLCASLTRDPIYEQYFGPGTRLTVT.

The genes are TRBV11-2 and TRBJ2-1; 8 bases fit TRBD2. This CDR3 comprises 16 residues. J was trimmed by 7 bases and V by 1 base; bases with no gene match: 9. Germline-derived CDR1 and CDR2 are SGHAT and FQNNGV. CDR3 nucleotide sequence: TGTGCCAGCAGCTTAGGGGCCAGCGGGAGTCCGAATGAGCAGTTCTTC. This codes for CASSLGASGSPNEQFF.

The chain couples TRBV27 to TRBJ1-2; 8 nucleotides agree with TRBD1. CDR1 is MNHEY and CDR2 is SMNVEV in the germline V gene (reference sequence). The CDR3 is 16 amino acids. Germline trimming cut 5 bases from V and 8 bases from J; bases unmatched to any gene: 16. The CDR3 is CASSPDRGTLLGGYTF. CDR3 bases: TGTGCCAGCAGTCCCGACAGGGGAACTTTACTGGGAGGCTACACCTTC.

V gene TRBV9 combines with J gene TRBJ1-4; TRBD1 might be the D (6 bases). The CDR3 sequence is 14 residues long. Germline V gene lookup returns CDR1 SGDLS and CDR2 YYNGEE. V was trimmed by 3 bases and J by 4 bases, leaving 10 bases between them. CDR3 sequence: CASSDGTYNEKLFF. The DNA for the CDR3 is TGTGCCAGCAGCGACGGGACATATAATGAAAAACTGTTTTTT.

The chain joins TRBV4-1 to TRBJ2-1, with D perhaps given as TRBD1 or TRBD2 (5 bases each). This CDR3 is built from 18 residues. CDR1 and CDR2 from the germline V gene are MGHRA and YSYEKL. The V gene lost 0 bases and the J gene lost 0 bases, with 15 bases spanning the gap. CDR3 region: CASSQDKSGARSYNEQFF. The CDR3 coding sequence is TGCGCCAGCAGCCAAGATAAATCCGGGGCCCGCTCCTACAATGAGCAGTTCTTC.